A selection of T cell receptor beta chains follows, all from one sample in a study of T cell changes during pregnancy in multiple sclerosis. TCRdb keeps only in-frame clones here, not all; method: immunoSEQ multiplex PCR. The sample contains more than 65,000 clones, more than 85% of which appear only once. Here the sequenced sample was peripheral blood, taken in the first trimester of pregnancy. The receptors come from a female donor with multiple sclerosis, enrolled in a pregnancy study. Both conserved end residues are part of each CDR3. D genes are given only for firm matches. A row's size may be missing; if present it is once, few, many or a size class.

V gene,J gene,D gene,clone size,CDR3 protein,CDR3 DNA
TRBV25-1,TRBJ1-2,TRBD1,.,CASSLRQGVKDGYTF,TGTGCCAGCAGCCTGCGACAGGGGGTGAAGGATGGCTACACCTTC
TRBV9,TRBJ1-2,.,.,CASSSAGGLDYGYTF,TGTGCCAGCAGCTCAGCTGGAGGGTTAGACTATGGCTACACCTTC
TRBV6-1,TRBJ2-7,TRBD2,medium-sized,CASSERAGESYEQYF,TGTGCCAGCAGTGAGAGAGCGGGGGAGTCCTACGAGCAGTACTTC
TRBV2,TRBJ2-2,TRBD1,.,CASGGAGGSTGELFF,TGTGCCAGCGGTGGGGCAGGGGGCAGCACCGGGGAGCTGTTTTTT
TRBV18,TRBJ1-1,TRBD1,few,CASSRGQGALENTEAFF,TGTGCCAGCTCCCGGGGACAGGGGGCATTGGAGAACACTGAAGCTTTCTTT
TRBV6-5,TRBJ2-7,TRBD1,.,CASSYSRDRGNYEQYF,TGTGCCAGCAGTTACTCGAGGGACAGAGGAAACTACGAGCAGTACTTC
TRBV6-6,TRBJ1-2,TRBD1,.,CASSYWDRDYGYTF,TGTGCCAGCAGTTACTGGGACAGGGACTATGGCTACACCTTC
TRBV9,TRBJ2-1,.,.,CASSVEASSYNEQFF,TGTGCCAGCAGCGTAGAAGCATCCTCCTACAATGAGCAGTTCTTC
TRBV5-1,TRBJ1-2,TRBD1,.,CASSEPPQGVGGYTF,TGCGCCAGCAGCGAACCCCCTCAGGGGGTAGGCGGCTACACCTTC
TRBV27,TRBJ2-5,TRBD2,.,CASSLSSGLAGGGETQYF,TGTGCCAGCAGTTTATCGTCCGGACTAGCGGGAGGAGGAGAGACCCAGTACTTC
TRBV10-3,TRBJ2-7,.,once,CAIRGGPGPSYEQYF,TGTGCCATCAGGGGGGGTCCAGGGCCTTCCTACGAGCAGTACTTC
TRBV18,TRBJ2-1,TRBD2,.,CASSPRAAGDEQFF,TGTGCCAGCTCACCAAGGGCAGCGGGAGATGAGCAGTTCTTC
TRBV7-7,TRBJ1-1,TRBD1,.,CASSLVVGGQSANTEAFF,TGTGCCAGCAGCTTAGTGGTCGGGGGACAGTCCGCGAACACTGAAGCTTTCTTT
TRBV5-4,TRBJ2-2,.,.,CASSRPPVGRGGELFF,TGTGCCAGCAGCCGCCCACCTGTTGGGCGGGGCGGGGAGCTGTTTTTT
TRBV15,TRBJ1-1,.,.,CATSTKQNTEAFF,TGTGCCACCAGCACAAAACAAAACACTGAAGCTTTCTTT
TRBV19,TRBJ2-2,.,.,CASSILLGNTGELFF,TGTGCCAGTAGTATACTTCTAGGTAACACCGGGGAGCTGTTTTTT
TRBV28,TRBJ2-1,TRBD2,.,CASRTSGAYNEQFF,TGTGCCAGCAGGACTAGCGGGGCATACAATGAGCAGTTCTTC
TRBV4-1,TRBJ1-2,.,.,CASSQDPTIYGYTF,TGCGCCAGCAGCCAAGATCCGACAATCTATGGCTACACCTTC
TRBV29-1,TRBJ2-7,TRBD1,.,CSVANRGRRYEQYF,TGCAGCGTTGCCAACAGGGGGCGCAGGTACGAGCAGTACTTC
TRBV19,TRBJ1-2,TRBD1,few,CASSSFGRGGDGYTF,TGTGCCAGTAGTAGCTTTGGTAGAGGGGGCGATGGCTACACCTTC
TRBV15,TRBJ1-1,.,.,CATSRDRTDTEAFF,TGTGCCACCAGCAGAGATAGGACAGACACTGAAGCTTTCTTT
TRBV2,TRBJ2-6,.,.,CASRESYSSGANVLTF,TGTGCCAGCAGAGAGTCCTACTCCTCTGGGGCCAACGTCCTGACTTTC
TRBV4-2,TRBJ1-2,.,few,CASSPGGTTYGYTF,TGTGCCAGCAGTCCCGGGGGAACGACCTATGGCTACACCTTC
TRBV9,TRBJ1-2,.,.,CASSVGWAGNYGYTF,TGTGCCAGCAGCGTAGGTTGGGCAGGGAACTATGGCTACACCTTC
TRBV12-2,TRBJ2-5,.,.,CASRLVRGMFRETQYF,TGTGCAAGTCGCTTAGTAAGGGGGATGTTCCGGGAGACCCAGTACTTC
TRBV5-1,TRBJ2-7,TRBD2,.,CASSLGGGNEQYF,TGCGCCAGCAGCTTGGGGGGGGGTAACGAGCAGTACTTC
TRBV9,TRBJ1-3,TRBD1,few,CASSRDRGLGNTIYF,TGTGCCAGCAGCAGGGACAGGGGGCTTGGAAACACCATATATTTT
TRBV6-5,TRBJ1-5,.,.,CASSYNPPGSQPQHF,TGTGCCAGCAGTTACAATCCCCCCGGGTCCCAGCCCCAGCATTTT
TRBV18,TRBJ1-5,.,few,CASSLGPGVPQHF,TGTGCCAGCTCACTGGGACCGGGGGTACCCCAGCATTTT
TRBV30,TRBJ1-5,.,.,CAWSVRNSPNQPQHF,TGTGCCTGGAGTGTACGTAACTCTCCGAATCAGCCCCAGCATTTT
TRBV7-9,TRBJ1-1,TRBD1,.,CASSSGGTAYTEAFF,TGTGCCAGCAGCTCGGGAGGGACAGCTTACACTGAAGCTTTCTTT
TRBV4-1,TRBJ2-2,.,.,CASSQDGLYVGELFF,TGCGCCAGCAGCCAAGATGGTCTCTATGTCGGGGAGCTGTTTTTT
TRBV4-1,TRBJ1-3,.,.,CASSQEEGSRNTIYF,TGCGCCAGCAGCCAAGAAGAGGGCTCTAGGAACACCATATATTTT
TRBV7-9,TRBJ1-2,TRBD1,.,CASSSRDRDGYTF,TGTGCCAGCAGCTCCCGGGACAGAGATGGCTACACCTTC
TRBV28,TRBJ2-7,TRBD1,once,CASSLSGGGYEQYF,TGTGCCAGCAGTTTATCAGGGGGCGGTTACGAGCAGTACTTC
TRBV5-1,TRBJ1-1,.,.,CASSSGDNTEAFF,TGCGCCAGCAGCTCGGGGGACAACACTGAAGCTTTCTTT
TRBV10-3,TRBJ1-2,.,.,CAISESLNYGYTF,TGTGCCATCAGTGAGTCACTAAACTATGGCTACACCTTC
TRBV7-2,TRBJ1-4,.,.,CASSPRTGNEKLFF,TGTGCCAGCAGCCCCAGGACTGGGAATGAAAAACTGTTTTTT
TRBV27,TRBJ2-3,.,.,CASHKPDTQYF,TGTGCCAGCCACAAACCAGATACGCAGTATTTT
TRBV5-6,TRBJ2-7,.,medium-sized,CASSFQAGLSYEQYF,TGTGCCAGCAGCTTCCAAGCGGGCCTCTCCTACGAGCAGTACTTC
TRBV2,TRBJ1-5,TRBD1,.,CASRPDRVNQPQHF,TGTGCCAGCAGGCCGGACAGGGTCAATCAGCCCCAGCATTTT
TRBV5-4,TRBJ1-1,TRBD1,.,CVSRTGTGITEAFF,TGTGTCAGCAGAACCGGGACAGGGATCACTGAAGCTTTCTTT
TRBV6-1,TRBJ2-3,.,.,CASSEGGGSTSTDTQYF,TGTGCCAGCAGTGAAGGGGGCGGCTCTACAAGCACAGATACGCAGTATTTT
TRBV5-1,TRBJ1-3,TRBD1,.,CASSLTGGVTGNTIYF,TGCGCCAGCAGCTTGACAGGGGGCGTCACTGGAAACACCATATATTTT
TRBV7-8,TRBJ1-1,.,.,CASSLFLREAAFF,TGTGCCAGCAGCTTATTCCTTCGAGAAGCAGCTTTCTTT
TRBV19,TRBJ2-3,TRBD2,.,CASSGRIAGVSDTQYF,TGTGCCAGTAGTGGTCGAATAGCGGGGGTGTCAGATACGCAGTATTTT
TRBV7-7,TRBJ2-3,.,.,CASSLTVGPTDTQYF,TGTGCCAGCAGCTTAACGGTGGGCCCCACAGATACGCAGTATTTT
TRBV7-3,TRBJ1-4,.,.,CASSQGTNEKLFF,TGTGCCAGCTCGCAGGGAACTAATGAAAAACTGTTTTTT
TRBV19,TRBJ2-1,TRBD2,.,CASTPSGRTYNEQFF,TGTGCCAGTACCCCTAGCGGCAGAACCTACAATGAGCAGTTCTTC
TRBV7-9,TRBJ2-3,TRBD2,.,CASSFTGTNTDTQYF,TGTGCCAGCAGCTTTACTGGGACTAACACAGATACGCAGTATTTT
TRBV10-3,TRBJ2-7,TRBD1,.,CAISPGTAYEQYF,TGTGCCATCAGTCCCGGGACAGCCTACGAGCAGTACTTC
TRBV5-1,TRBJ2-5,TRBD2,few,CASSLQIWTSGMSQETQYF,TGCGCCAGCAGCTTGCAAATCTGGACTAGTGGCATGTCTCAAGAGACCCAGTACTTC
TRBV11-2,TRBJ2-7,.,.,CASSLVDNSYEQYF,TGTGCCAGCAGCTTGGTGGACAATTCCTACGAGCAGTACTTC
TRBV6-5,TRBJ1-4,.,.,CASSLGHDEKLFF,TGTGCCAGCAGTCTGGGACACGACGAAAAACTGTTTTTT
TRBV9,TRBJ2-2,TRBD2,.,CASSVEAGVRTGELFF,TGTGCCAGCAGCGTAGAAGCGGGAGTTCGCACCGGGGAGCTGTTTTTT
TRBV6-5,TRBJ2-1,TRBD1,.,CASSKPGQPYNEQFF,TGTGCCAGCAGTAAACCGGGACAGCCTTACAATGAGCAGTTCTTC
TRBV30,TRBJ1-5,TRBD1,.,CAWSLDRGRRGNQPQHF,TGTGCCTGGAGTTTGGACAGGGGGCGTAGGGGCAATCAGCCCCAGCATTTT
TRBV6-6,TRBJ1-5,.,.,CASSFTLGGNQPQHF,TGTGCCAGCAGCTTTACACTAGGAGGAAATCAGCCCCAGCATTTT
TRBV6-1,TRBJ1-2,TRBD1,.,CASSRTGYGYTF,TGTGCCAGCAGTCGGACAGGCTATGGCTACACCTTC
TRBV27,TRBJ2-1,TRBD1,.,CASTSFRDRVNEQFF,TGTGCCAGCACCTCGTTCCGGGACAGGGTGAATGAGCAGTTCTTC